These 23 T cell receptor beta chains share one sample of origin, sequenced in a study of T cells after yellow fever vaccination. TCRdb recomputed calls from the 5' RACE reads with MiXCR, one row per CDR3 protein. This sample has 200,000 to 250,000 distinct CDR3 sequences, with approximately 3% found just once. Sequenced material: CD4+ T cells sorted from PBMCs, taken 10 days after the yellow fever booster vaccination. The receptors were sampled from a man younger than 35 who received the YFV17D yellow fever vaccine.

This clonotype was seen ten or more times. This chain uses TRBV2 with TRBJ2-7, with 12 bases lining up with TRBD2. CDR3 length: 16 residues. With V trimmed by 6 bases and J by 2 bases, 8 bases remained unmatched. Looked up from germline, CDR1 is SNHLY and CDR2 is FYNNEI. This CDR3 reads CASSEKGLAGAYEQYV. CDR3 DNA: TGTGCCAGCAGCGAGAAGGGACTAGCGGGTGCCTACGAGCAGTACGTC.

This clonotype was detected ten times or more. The chain couples TRBV15 to TRBJ2-7; 8 bases are a match to TRBD1. J lost 2 bases, V lost 0 bases, and 9 bases had no gene match. Germline CDR1 and CDR2: LNHNV and YYDKDF (reference sequence). CDR3 size: 17 residues. Written as DNA, the CDR3 is TGTGCCACCAGCAGAGAATTTGGGACAGGCATGGCCTACGAGCAGTACTTC. Translated: CATSREFGTGMAYEQYF.

This clonotype was counted at least ten times. This chain connects TRBV6-5 to TRBJ2-5; TRBD1 matches at 7 bases. CDR1 and CDR2 from the germline V gene are MNHEY and SVGAGI. Unmatched junction bases numbered 13, after V lost 4 bases and J lost 5 bases. The CDR3 covers 16 residues. CDR3 in amino acids: CASSLGTATVAETQYF. The CDR3 DNA is TGTGCCAGCAGTTTGGGGACAGCAACAGTTGCCGAGACCCAGTACTTC.

The table lists this clonotype with many counts. This CDR3 is CASSPPGRSKETQYF. The CDR3 DNA reads as TGTGCCAGCAGCCCACCGGGGAGGAGCAAAGAGACCCAGTACTTC. The V and J genes are TRBV11-1 and TRBJ2-5; possibly TRBD2 for D (6 bases). V lost 5 bases and J 3 bases, leaving 16 bases between the germline ends. CDR3 size: 15 residues. The V gene's germline CDR1 is SGHAT and CDR2 FQDESV (reference sequence).

In this sample, this clonotype turned up a few times. The J gene is TRBJ1-1, the V gene TRBV11-2; TRBD1 is a possible D gene (6 bases). Looked up from germline, CDR1 is SGHAT and CDR2 is FQNNGV. This CDR3 is built from 13 residues. Trimming took off 3 bases at V and 5 bases at J, with 10 bases between the two ends. CDR3 loop: CASSFSGVTEAFF. The CDR3 DNA reads as TGTGCCAGCAGCTTCTCAGGGGTGACTGAAGCTTTCTTT.

This clonotype has a count of ten or more. V and J are TRBV5-1 and TRBJ2-3; maybe TRBD1 (5 bases). CDR3 length: 14 amino acids. V lost 3 bases, J lost 5 bases, and 13 bases lay in between. The germline V gene encodes CDR1 SGHRS and CDR2 YFSETQ. CDR3 sequence: CASSWGSLGDTQYF. CDR3 nucleotide sequence: TGCGCCAGCAGCTGGGGCTCCCTGGGAGATACGCAGTATTTT.

The rearrangement links TRBV7-2 to TRBJ2-3; 9 nucleotides match TRBD1. This CDR3 contains 14 residues. Germline V lookup: CDR1 SGHTA, CDR2 FQGNSA. V was clipped by 5 bases and J by 4 bases; unmatched bases: 4. CDR3 amino acids: CASSSRQGADTQYF. CDR3 sequence (DNA): TGTGCCAGCAGCAGCCGACAGGGGGCAGATACGCAGTATTTT.

This clonotype was observed at least ten times. The chain links TRBV7-2 to TRBJ2-5; unclear D gene. The CDR3 runs 14 residues. Germline CDR1 SGHTA, CDR2 FQGNSA. Trimming pared 2 bases from V and 2 bases from J, leaving 9 bases between. The CDR3, as DNA: TGTGCCAGCAGCTTACTCAGCCCACAAGAGACCCAGTACTTC. Residues: CASSLLSPQETQYF.

Ten or more counts support this clonotype. CDR3 sequence: CASRPQGVPTEAFF. The CDR3 nucleotides read TGTGCCAGCAGACCACAGGGGGTCCCCACTGAAGCTTTCTTT. The chain links TRBV12-3 or TRBV12-4 to TRBJ1-1; TRBD1 aligns across 8 bases. V dropped 6 bases and J dropped 4; count of bases not matched to a gene: 7. The CDR3 spans 14 residues.

This clonotype has a count of ten or more. The V and J genes are TRBV5-5 and TRBJ1-2; 9 bases agree with TRBD1. The CDR3 consists of 16 residues. The V gene end was trimmed by 5 bases and the J gene end by 7 bases; junction bases not matched to a gene: 15. CDR1 and CDR2 (germline): SGHKS, YYEKEE (reference sequence). The CDR3 sequence is CASRWTGVLIHPGYTF. The CDR3 nucleotides are TGTGCCAGCAGGTGGACAGGGGTCTTAATCCATCCTGGCTACACCTTC.

The chain recombines TRBV28 with TRBJ1-1, with D perhaps TRBD1 (5 bases). The V gene lost 1 base and the J gene lost 10 bases, with 16 bases spanning the gap. This CDR3 contains 14 residues. Germline CDR1 and CDR2: MDHEN and SYDVKM. DNA of the CDR3: TGTGCCAGCAGTTTATTGGGGACGGGGGAATTAGCTTTCTTT. Its translation: CASSLLGTGELAFF.

This clonotype occurred many times. The chain is built from TRBV12-3 or TRBV12-4 and TRBJ2-2; 8 bases are a match to TRBD1. V lost 1 base and J lost 7; bases outside the gene matches: 8. The CDR3 has 16 amino acids. CDR3 in amino acids: CASSLGQGAQGGELFF. The CDR3 coding sequence is TGTGCCAGCAGTTTAGGGCAGGGGGCGCAAGGCGGGGAGCTGTTTTTT.

This rearrangement joins TRBV7-6 to TRBJ2-7; 10 bases agree with TRBD1. The length of the CDR3 is 15 residues. Germline assignment: CDR1 SGHVS and CDR2 FNYEAQ. V was pared by 5 bases and J by 4 bases, with 8 bases of the junction left unmatched. The DNA of the CDR3 is TGTGCCAGCAGCCCTCAGACAGGGGGCGTTTACGAGCAGTACTTC. Protein sequence: CASSPQTGGVYEQYF. Supplemented by reference TRBV7-6 and TRBJ2-7, the full variable domain reads GAGVSQSPRYKVTKRGQDVALRCDPISGHVSLYWYRQALGQGPEFLTYFNYEAQQDKSGLPNDRFSAERPEGSISTLTIQRTEQRDSAMYRCASSPQTGGVYEQYFGPGTRLTVT.

This chain joins TRBV14 and TRBJ2-4; D is ambiguous. V lost 2 bases and J lost 8, with 10 bases in between. The CDR3 contains 13 residues. Germline V gene sequence: CDR1 SGHDN, CDR2 FVKESK. CDR3: CASSQLRRDIQYF. The CDR3 DNA follows: TGTGCCAGCAGCCAATTGAGAAGGGACATTCAGTACTTC.

The CDR3 is CASSLDRDRGRQPQHF. The CDR3 DNA reads TGCGCCAGCAGCCTCGACCGGGACAGGGGGCGACAGCCCCAGCATTTT. This chain links TRBV4-3 with TRBJ1-5; TRBD1 matches 12 bases. The CDR3 has 16 amino acids. V dropped 4 bases and J dropped 7; count of bases not matched to a gene: 8. CDR1 and CDR2 (germline): LGHNA, YSLEER.

This clonotype was counted between two and nine times. The chain recombines TRBV7-2 with TRBJ1-4; D unclear. Germline loops: CDR1 SGHTA, CDR2 FQGNSA. Trimming took 1 base from V and 7 from J, leaving 7 bases between them. CDR3 length equals 13 residues. CDR3 sequence (DNA): TGTGCCAGCAGCTTAGATTCGAGTGAAAAACTGTTTTTT. Translating gives CASSLDSSEKLFF.

This clonotype has only a few counts. The rearrangement links TRBV12-3 or TRBV12-4 to TRBJ1-2; D not resolved. The CDR3 length is 17 residues. Deletions cut 3 bases from V and 4 bases from J, with 21 bases between. The CDR3 DNA is TGTGCCAGCAGTTTTGGAATGCGGCGGGGAGTGGGCTATGGCTACACCTTC. Translating gives CASSFGMRRGVGYGYTF.

This clonotype was seen a handful of times. The chain joins TRBV7-9 to TRBJ2-3; the match to TRBD2 covers 9 bases. This CDR3 spans 16 amino acids. Germline CDR1 SEHNR, CDR2 FQNEAQ (reference sequence). V was pared by 5 bases and J by 3 bases, with 9 bases of the junction left unmatched. The CDR3: CASSLLAGIVTDTQYF. Written as DNA, the CDR3 is TGTGCCAGCAGCCTCCTAGCGGGGATTGTTACAGATACGCAGTATTTT.

This clonotype was detected many times. J is TRBJ1-2 and V is TRBV4-1, with D perhaps matching TRBD1 (6 bases). Germline assignment: CDR1 MGHRA and CDR2 YSYEKL. Between the trimmed V and J ends, which lost 4 bases and 8 bases, there was a span of 20 bases. The CDR3 sequence is 15 residues long. CDR3 loop: CASSLPSAGAPGYTF. The CDR3 DNA is TGCGCCAGCAGCCTCCCCTCGGCAGGGGCGCCCGGCTACACCTTC.

This clonotype appeared many times. This chain connects TRBV10-3 to TRBJ1-1; 7 bases match TRBD1. The CDR3 totals 14 residues. V dropped 2 bases and J dropped 5; count of bases not matched to a gene: 5. The germline gives CDR1 ENHRY, CDR2 SYGVKD. CDR3 protein: CAISETGAGTEAFF. CDR3 in DNA: TGTGCCATCAGTGAGACAGGGGCAGGGACTGAAGCTTTCTTT.

This clonotype was seen ten or more times. The gene calls are TRBV19 and TRBJ2-7; D is perhaps TRBD1 (5 bases). V was clipped by 6 bases and J by 2 bases, with 17 bases between them. This CDR3 has 15 amino acids. The germline gives CDR1 LNHDA, CDR2 SQIVND (reference sequence). CDR3 amino acids: CASSDQGVFPYEQYF. The CDR3 DNA reads as TGTGCCAGTAGCGATCAGGGTGTTTTTCCCTACGAGCAGTACTTC.

This clonotype was counted many times. V usage is TRBV28 and J usage is TRBJ2-3; TRBD1 matches 9 bases. In germline, CDR1 is MDHEN, CDR2 SYDVKM. With V trimmed by 8 bases and J by 6 bases, 3 bases remained unmatched. There are 12 residues in the CDR3. The CDR3 DNA reads TGTGCCAGCGAACAGGGGGCTGATACGCAGTATTTT. It codes for CASEQGADTQYF.

This clonotype was picked up many times. The chain uses TRBV11-2 and TRBJ1-1; weak D call: TRBD1 (5 bases). The CDR3 has 13 residues. V was trimmed by 5 bases and J by 6 bases, leaving 13 bases between them. Germline loops: CDR1 SGHAT, CDR2 FQNNGV. CDR3 in DNA: TGTGCCAGCAGCCGGGACGCCGGAGCTGAAGCTTTCTTT. Its translation: CASSRDAGAEAFF.